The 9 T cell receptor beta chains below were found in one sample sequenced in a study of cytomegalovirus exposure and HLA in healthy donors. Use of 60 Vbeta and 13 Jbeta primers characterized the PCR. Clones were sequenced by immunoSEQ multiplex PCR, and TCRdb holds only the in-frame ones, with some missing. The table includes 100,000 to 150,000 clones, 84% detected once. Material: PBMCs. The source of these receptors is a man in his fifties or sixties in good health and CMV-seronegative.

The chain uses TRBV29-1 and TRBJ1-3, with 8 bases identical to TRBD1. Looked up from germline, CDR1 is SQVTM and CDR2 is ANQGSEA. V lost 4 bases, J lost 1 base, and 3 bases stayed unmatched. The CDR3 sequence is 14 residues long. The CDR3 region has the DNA TGCAGCGTTGTTACAGGGGGATCTGGAAACACCATATATTTT. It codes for CSVVTGGSGNTIYF.

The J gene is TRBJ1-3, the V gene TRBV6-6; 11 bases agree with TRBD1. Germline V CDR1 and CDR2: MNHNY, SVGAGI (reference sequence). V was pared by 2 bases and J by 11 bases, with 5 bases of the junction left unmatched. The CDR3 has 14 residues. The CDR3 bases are TGTGCCAGCAGTTACGGGACAGGGGGTATCGCCATATATTTT. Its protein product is CASSYGTGGIAIYF.

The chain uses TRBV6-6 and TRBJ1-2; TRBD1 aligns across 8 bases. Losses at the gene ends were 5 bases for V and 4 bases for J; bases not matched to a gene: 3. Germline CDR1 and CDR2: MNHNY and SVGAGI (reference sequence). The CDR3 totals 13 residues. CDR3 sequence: CASSPQGGYGYTF. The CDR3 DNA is TGTGCCAGCAGTCCACAGGGGGGCTATGGCTACACCTTC.

The CDR3, as DNA: TGTGCCTGGAGTGGACTCAGGACTAGCGGGACCCCGGAGACCCAGTACTTC. It specifies CAWSGLRTSGTPETQYF. The V call is TRBV30, the J call TRBJ2-5, with 12 bases matching TRBD2. In germline, CDR1 is GTSNPN, CDR2 SVGIG (reference sequence). This CDR3 is 17 amino acids long. After removal of 1 base from V and 5 bases from J, the junction contained 11 bases not matched to a gene.

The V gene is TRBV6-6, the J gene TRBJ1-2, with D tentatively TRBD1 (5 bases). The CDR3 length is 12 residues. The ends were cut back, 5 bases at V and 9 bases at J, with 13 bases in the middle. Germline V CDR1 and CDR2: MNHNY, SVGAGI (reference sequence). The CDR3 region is CASSTGQGSYTF. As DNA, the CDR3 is TGTGCCAGCAGTACTGGGCAGGGTAGCTACACCTTC.

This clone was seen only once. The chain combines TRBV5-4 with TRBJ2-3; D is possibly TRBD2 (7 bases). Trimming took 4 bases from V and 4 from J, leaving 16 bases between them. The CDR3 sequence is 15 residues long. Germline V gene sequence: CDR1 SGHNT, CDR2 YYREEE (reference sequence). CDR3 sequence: CASSPARGRSDTQYF. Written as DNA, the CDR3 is TGTGCCAGCAGCCCGGCGCGGGGGCGGTCAGATACGCAGTATTTT.

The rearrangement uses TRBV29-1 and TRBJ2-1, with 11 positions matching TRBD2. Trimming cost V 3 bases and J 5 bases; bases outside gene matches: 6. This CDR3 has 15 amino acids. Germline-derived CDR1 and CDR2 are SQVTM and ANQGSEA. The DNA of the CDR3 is TGCAGCGTTGAGGGCGGGACTAGCGGTGACAATGAGCAGTTCTTC. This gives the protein CSVEGGTSGDNEQFF.

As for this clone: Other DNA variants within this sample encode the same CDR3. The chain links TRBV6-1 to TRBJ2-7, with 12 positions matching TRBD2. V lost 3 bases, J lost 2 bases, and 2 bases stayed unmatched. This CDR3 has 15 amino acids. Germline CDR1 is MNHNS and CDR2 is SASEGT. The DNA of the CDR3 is TGTGCCAGCAGTGAGGGACTAGCGGGCACCTACGAGCAGTACTTC. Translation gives CASSEGLAGTYEQYF.

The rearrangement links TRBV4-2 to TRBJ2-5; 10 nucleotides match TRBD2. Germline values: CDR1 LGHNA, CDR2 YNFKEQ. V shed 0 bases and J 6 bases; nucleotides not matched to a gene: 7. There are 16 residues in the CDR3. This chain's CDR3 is CASSQDRASGGKTQYF. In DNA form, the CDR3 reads TGTGCCAGCAGCCAAGATAGGGCTAGCGGGGGCAAGACCCAGTACTTC.